This is a list of T cell receptor beta chains from one sample in a study of blood T cell repertoires in COVID-19. Profiling relied on immunoSEQ multiplex PCR, and the TCRdb table lists in-frame clones only, not all of them. The sample carries about 34,000 clones, about 90% recorded once. The sequenced sample consisted of peripheral blood. The receptor set was obtained from an elderly man with acute or convalescent COVID-19. The CDR3 runs from the conserved cysteine through the conserved F or W. D genes are given only for firm matches. Not all rows give a size; the values are once, few, many and, for expanded clones, a class.

j_gene	v_gene	d_gene	abundance	len	CDR3nt	CDR3aa
TRBJ2-2	TRBV5-5	TRBD2	-	14	TGTGCCAGCAGGGGACTAGTGTCGGCCGGGGAGCTGTTTTTT	CASRGLVSAGELFF
TRBJ2-7	TRBV6-2/TRBV6-3	-	once	15	TGTGCCAGCAGTTACAGCGGCGGCAGGGGACACGAGCAGTACTTC	CASSYSGGRGHEQYF
TRBJ2-6	TRBV19	-	few	14	TGTGCCAGTAGTGAAGGGGCTGGGGCCAACGTCCTGACTTTC	CASSEGAGANVLTF
TRBJ1-1	TRBV3-1/TRBV3-2	TRBD1	-	15	TGTGCCAGCAGCGGGACAGGGGTGGGGGCCACTGAAGCTTTCTTT	CASSGTGVGATEAFF
TRBJ2-5	TRBV5-1	-	-	15	TGCGCCAGCATAGAGGATGATGCGGCCCAAGGTACCCAGTACTTC	CASIEDDAAQGTQYF
TRBJ1-1	TRBV19	-	once	14	TGTGCCAGTTCCCGGTCAACAGCGAACACTGAAGCTTTCTTT	CASSRSTANTEAFF
TRBJ2-2	TRBV5-1	TRBD1	few	15	TGCGCCAGCAGCTTGTCACAGGGGGCGCCCGGGGAGCTGTTTTTT	CASSLSQGAPGELFF
TRBJ1-6	TRBV19	TRBD1	-	15	TGTGCCAGTAGACCCAGACAGGGAAATTACTCACCCCTCCACTTT	CASRPRQGNYSPLHF
TRBJ1-2	TRBV27	-	-	13	TGTGCCAGCAGTTCTAGCGCCTACTATGGCTACACCTTC	CASSSSAYYGYTF
TRBJ2-5	TRBV5-1	-	-	13	TGCGCCAGCAGCTTGTCTGTCCAAGAGACCCAGTACTTC	CASSLSVQETQYF
TRBJ1-4	TRBV5-5	-	-	19	TGTGCCAGCAGCGACCGCATCGCCGAATACAGGCGCCCGAATGAAAAACTGTTTTTT	CASSDRIAEYRRPNEKLFF
TRBJ1-1	TRBV5-1	TRBD1	few	17	TGCGCCAGCAGCCCGGACAGGGGAGGCCCTATGAACACTGAAGCTTTCTTT	CASSPDRGGPMNTEAFF
TRBJ2-3	TRBV11-2	-	-	15	TGTGCCAGCTCCTTCAGGGGGGATCGGGCAGATACGCAGTATTTT	CASSFRGDRADTQYF
TRBJ1-3	TRBV19	TRBD1	-	16	TGTGCCAGTATCCCAACCGGACAGGGCGGAGGAAACACCATATATTTT	CASIPTGQGGGNTIYF
TRBJ2-7	TRBV14	-	-	12	TGTGCCAGCAGCCAAATAAACAACGAGCAGTACTTC	CASSQINNEQYF
TRBJ1-6	TRBV5-1	TRBD1	-	14	TGCGCCAGCAGCTTGGGAGGGGGCCCTTCACCCCTCCACTTT	CASSLGGGPSPLHF
TRBJ1-6	TRBV2	-	-	15	TGTGCCAGTAGTAGAGACAGCTCCTATAATTCACCCCTCCACTTT	CASSRDSSYNSPLHF
TRBJ2-1	TRBV24-1	-	few	14	TGTGCCACCAGTGATTTCCGGAGGGGTAATGAGCAGTTCTTC	CATSDFRRGNEQFF
TRBJ2-5	TRBV5-8	-	-	15	TGTGCCAGCAGCCCCGGTGGGCAGGGTCGAGAGACCCAGTACTTC	CASSPGGQGRETQYF
TRBJ2-7	TRBV28	TRBD1	-	13	TGTGCCAGCAGTTTACAGGGGGCCTACGAGCAGTACTTC	CASSLQGAYEQYF
TRBJ1-1	TRBV27	TRBD1	-	15	TGTGCCAGCAGTAAGGACAGGGATCGGAACACTGAAGCTTTCTTT	CASSKDRDRNTEAFF
TRBJ2-2	TRBV30	-	-	18	TGTGCCTGCCGCGGGGGCAGGGCCCGCTCAGGGAACACCGGGGAGCTGTTTTTT	CACRGGRARSGNTGELFF
TRBJ1-4	TRBV6-5	-	few	14	TGTGCCAGCAGTTCCGGGACAAGGAATGAAAAACTGTTTTTT	CASSSGTRNEKLFF
TRBJ1-2	TRBV6-1	TRBD1	-	15	TGTGCCAGCAGTGAAGTCGCAGGACAGGGTTCTGGCTACACCTTC	CASSEVAGQGSGYTF
TRBJ2-1	TRBV19	TRBD2	-	14	TGTGCCAGTAGTATAGTTGCGGGGGGGAGTGAGCAGTTCTTC	CASSIVAGGSEQFF
TRBJ1-5	TRBV6-2/TRBV6-3	-	-	15	TGTGCCAGCAGTTGGAGGCGGGGAAGCAATCAGCCCCAGCATTTT	CASSWRRGSNQPQHF
TRBJ2-7	TRBV2	-	-	13	TGTGCCAGCAGAGACGACAGCTTAGGCGAGCAGTACTTC	CASRDDSLGEQYF
TRBJ2-4	TRBV6-5	TRBD1	once	13	TGTGCCAGCAGCCTGGACAGGGAAAGCATTCAGTACTTC	CASSLDRESIQYF
TRBJ2-4	TRBV25-1	TRBD1	-	18	TGTGCCAGCAGTGATCTGGGAACCGGGACAGGAGGAACGGACATTCAGTACTTC	CASSDLGTGTGGTDIQYF
TRBJ1-2	TRBV9	-	once	13	TGTGCCAGCAGCGACAGGACAGTGTATGGCTACACCTTC	CASSDRTVYGYTF
TRBJ2-5	TRBV27	TRBD2	few	16	TGTGCCAGCACTCAGGGCGCGGGGGACCCCCCGGAGACCCAGTACTTC	CASTQGAGDPPETQYF
TRBJ1-1	TRBV19	-	-	12	TGTGCCAGTAAGGCGGAGTACACTGAAGCTTTCTTT	CASKAEYTEAFF
TRBJ1-5	TRBV7-8	-	-	14	TGTGCCAGCAGCCCTGGACAGCCCGGTCAGCCCCAGCATTTT	CASSPGQPGQPQHF